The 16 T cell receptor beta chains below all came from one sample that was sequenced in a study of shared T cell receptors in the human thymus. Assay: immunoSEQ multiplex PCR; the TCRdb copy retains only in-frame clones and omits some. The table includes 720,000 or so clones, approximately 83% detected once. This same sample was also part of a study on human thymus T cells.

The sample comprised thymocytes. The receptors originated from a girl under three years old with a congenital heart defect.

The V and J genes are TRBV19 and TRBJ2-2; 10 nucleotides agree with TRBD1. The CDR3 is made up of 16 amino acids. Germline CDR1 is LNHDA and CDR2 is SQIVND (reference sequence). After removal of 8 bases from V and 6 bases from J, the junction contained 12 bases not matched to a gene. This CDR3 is CASRALRDRGPGELFF. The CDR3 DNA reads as TGTGCCAGTCGGGCACTCCGGGACAGGGGACCCGGGGAGCTGTTTTTT. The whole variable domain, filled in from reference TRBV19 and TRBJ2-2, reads DGGITQSPKYLFRKEGQNVTLSCEQNLNHDAMYWYRQDPGQGLRLIYYSQIVNDFQKGDIAEGYSVSREKKESFPLTVTSAQKNPTAFYLCASRALRDRGPGELFFGEGSRLTVL.

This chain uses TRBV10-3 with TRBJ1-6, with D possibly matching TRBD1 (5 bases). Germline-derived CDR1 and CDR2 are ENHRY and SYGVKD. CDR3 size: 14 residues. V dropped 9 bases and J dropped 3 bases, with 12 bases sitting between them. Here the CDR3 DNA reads TGTGCCATGGGGGGGGGTGACTATAATTCACCCCTCCACTTT. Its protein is CAMGGGDYNSPLHF.

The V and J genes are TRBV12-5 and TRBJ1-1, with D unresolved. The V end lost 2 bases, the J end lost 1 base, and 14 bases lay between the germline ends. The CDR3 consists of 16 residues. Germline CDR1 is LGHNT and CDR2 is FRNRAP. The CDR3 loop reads CASGLPHRTANTEAFF. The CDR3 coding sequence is TGTGCTAGTGGTTTGCCGCACAGAACAGCGAACACTGAAGCTTTCTTT.

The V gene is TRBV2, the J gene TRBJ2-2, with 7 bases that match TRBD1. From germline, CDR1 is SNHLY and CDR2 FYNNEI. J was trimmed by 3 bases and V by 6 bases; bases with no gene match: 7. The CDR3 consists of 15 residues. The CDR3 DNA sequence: TGTGCCAGCAGCCCACAGGGGCCGGACACCGGGGAGCTGTTTTTT. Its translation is CASSPQGPDTGELFF. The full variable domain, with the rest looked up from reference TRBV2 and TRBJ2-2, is EPEVTQTPSHQVTQMGQEVILRCVPISNHLYFYWYRQILGQKVEFLVSFYNNEISEKSEIFDDQFSVERPDGSNFTLKIRSTKLEDSAMYFCASSPQGPDTGELFFGEGSRLTVL.

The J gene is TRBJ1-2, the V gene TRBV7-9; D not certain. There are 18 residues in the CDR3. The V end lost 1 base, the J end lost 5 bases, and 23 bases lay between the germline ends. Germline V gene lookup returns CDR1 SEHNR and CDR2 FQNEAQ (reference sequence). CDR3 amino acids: CASSLVPKMPGREYGYTF. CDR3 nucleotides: TGTGCCAGCAGCTTAGTTCCCAAAATGCCAGGCCGGGAATATGGCTACACCTTC.

The CDR3 nucleotides read TGTGCCATCAGTGAGCCGCGTGGGCAGGGCGGTCTCGGACCTGAAGCTTTCTTT. This gives the protein CAISEPRGQGGLGPEAFF. The V call is TRBV10-3, the J call TRBJ1-1; D is possibly TRBD1 (5 bases). CDR1 ENHRY and CDR2 SYGVKD come from the germline V gene. The CDR3 is 18 residues long. Trimming removed 2 bases from V and 6 bases from J, with 25 bases in between.

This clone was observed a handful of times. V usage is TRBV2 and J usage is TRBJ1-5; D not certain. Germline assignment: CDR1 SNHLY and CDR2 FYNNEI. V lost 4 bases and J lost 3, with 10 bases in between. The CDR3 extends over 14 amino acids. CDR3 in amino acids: CASSVVVLNQPQHF. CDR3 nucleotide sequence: TGTGCCAGCAGTGTAGTAGTTCTCAATCAGCCCCAGCATTTT. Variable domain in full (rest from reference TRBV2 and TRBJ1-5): EPEVTQTPSHQVTQMGQEVILRCVPISNHLYFYWYRQILGQKVEFLVSFYNNEISEKSEIFDDQFSVERPDGSNFTLKIRSTKLEDSAMYFCASSVVVLNQPQHFGDGTRLSIL.

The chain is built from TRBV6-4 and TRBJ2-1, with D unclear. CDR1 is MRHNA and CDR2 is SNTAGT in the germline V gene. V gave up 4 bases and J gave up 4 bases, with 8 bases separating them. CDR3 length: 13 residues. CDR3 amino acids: CASSATRYNEQFF. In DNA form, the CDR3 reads TGTGCCAGCAGTGCCACTCGTTACAATGAGCAGTTCTTC.

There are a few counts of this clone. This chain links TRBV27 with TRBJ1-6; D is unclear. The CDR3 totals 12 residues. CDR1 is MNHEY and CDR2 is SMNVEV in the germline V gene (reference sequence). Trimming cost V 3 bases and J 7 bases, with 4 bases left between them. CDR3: CASSFPNSPLHF. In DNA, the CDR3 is TGTGCCAGCAGTTTCCCGAATTCACCCCTCCACTTT.

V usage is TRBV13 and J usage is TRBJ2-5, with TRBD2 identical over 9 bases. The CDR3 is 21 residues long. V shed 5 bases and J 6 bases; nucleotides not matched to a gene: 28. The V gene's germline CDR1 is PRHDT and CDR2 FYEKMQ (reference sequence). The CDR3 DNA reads TGTGCCAGCAGCCCCCCCCCGAACGGGCGGGGGGGCGGGGGGGGTCCGCAGACCCAGTACTTC. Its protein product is CASSPPPNGRGGGGGPQTQYF.

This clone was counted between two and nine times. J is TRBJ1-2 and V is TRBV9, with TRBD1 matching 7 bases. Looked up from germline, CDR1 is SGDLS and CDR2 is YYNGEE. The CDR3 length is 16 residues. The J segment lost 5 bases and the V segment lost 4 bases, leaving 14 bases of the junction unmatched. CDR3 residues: CASSLRQGEDPYGYTF. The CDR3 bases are TGTGCCAGCAGCCTCCGACAGGGTGAGGATCCTTATGGCTACACCTTC.

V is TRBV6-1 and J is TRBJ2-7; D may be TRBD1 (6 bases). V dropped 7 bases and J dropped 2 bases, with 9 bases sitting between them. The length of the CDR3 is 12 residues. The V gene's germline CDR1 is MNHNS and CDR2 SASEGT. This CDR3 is CASKGETYEQYF. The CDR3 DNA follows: TGTGCCAGCAAGGGGGAAACCTACGAGCAGTACTTC.

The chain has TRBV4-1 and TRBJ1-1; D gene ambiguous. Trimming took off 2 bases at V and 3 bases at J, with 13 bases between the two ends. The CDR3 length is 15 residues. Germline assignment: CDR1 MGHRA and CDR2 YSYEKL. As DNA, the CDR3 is TGCGCCAGCAGCCAATATTGTAGAGGTTACACTGAAGCTTTCTTT. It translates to CASSQYCRGYTEAFF.

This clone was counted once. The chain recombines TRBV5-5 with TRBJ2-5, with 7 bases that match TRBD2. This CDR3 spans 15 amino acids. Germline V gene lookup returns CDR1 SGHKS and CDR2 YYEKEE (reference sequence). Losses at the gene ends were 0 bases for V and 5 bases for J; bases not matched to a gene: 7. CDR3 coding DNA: TGTGCCAGCAGCTTGGATCTAGCGGACGTGGAGACCCAGTACTTC. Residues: CASSLDLADVETQYF.

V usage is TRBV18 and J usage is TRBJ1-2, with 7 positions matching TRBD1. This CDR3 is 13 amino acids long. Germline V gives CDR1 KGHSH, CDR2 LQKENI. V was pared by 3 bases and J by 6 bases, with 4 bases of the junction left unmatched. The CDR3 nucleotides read TGTGCCAGCTCACCTAAGACAGGGAATGGCTACACCTTC. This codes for CASSPKTGNGYTF.

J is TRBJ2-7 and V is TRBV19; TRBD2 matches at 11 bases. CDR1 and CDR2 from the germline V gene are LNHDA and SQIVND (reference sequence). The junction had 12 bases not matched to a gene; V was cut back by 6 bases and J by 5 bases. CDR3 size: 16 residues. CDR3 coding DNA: TGTGCCAGTAGCCGCACAACTAGCGGGGGTTTGGACGAGCAGTACTTC. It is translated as CASSRTTSGGLDEQYF.